This is a list of T cell receptor beta chains from one sample in a study of OX40 agonist ivuxolimab in advanced cancers. Profiled with immunoSEQ multiplex PCR; TCRdb holds only in-frame clones, not every one. Here the sample spans under 40,000 clones, around four fifths being singletons. The specimen comprised CD4+ or CD8+ T cells sorted from blood, sampled in a trial of the OX40 agonist ivuxolimab. Receptors were obtained from an adult with an advanced solid tumor such as melanoma, head and neck, liver or kidney cancer. The CDR3 runs from the conserved cysteine through the conserved F or W. The order of the fields is D gene, V gene, J gene, clone size, CDR3 DNA, CDR3 protein. D genes are given only for firm matches. Clone size is given for some rows only: seen once, a few or many times, or a class if the clone is expanded.

D gene: -
V gene: TRBV29-1
J gene: TRBJ2-1
clone size: -
CDR3 DNA: TGCAGCGTTCCACAACCAGGGCGCAATGAGCAGTTCTTC
CDR3 protein: CSVPQPGRNEQFF

D gene: -
V gene: TRBV2
J gene: TRBJ1-5
clone size: once
CDR3 DNA: TGTGCCAGCAGTGATGGGGGTAGCAATCAGCCCCAGCATTTT
CDR3 protein: CASSDGGSNQPQHF

D gene: -
V gene: TRBV10-1
J gene: TRBJ1-1
clone size: -
CDR3 DNA: TGCGCCAGCAGAAAACGTTCGACAAACACTGAAGCTTTCTTT
CDR3 protein: CASRKRSTNTEAFF

D gene: -
V gene: TRBV15
J gene: TRBJ2-3
clone size: -
CDR3 DNA: TGTGCCACCAGCAGAGCCCCAAGCGAGACGCAGTATTTT
CDR3 protein: CATSRAPSETQYF

D gene: -
V gene: TRBV25-1
J gene: TRBJ1-1
clone size: -
CDR3 DNA: TGTGCCAGCAGTGTAAGTACCCTGAACACTGAAGCTTTCTTT
CDR3 protein: CASSVSTLNTEAFF

D gene: -
V gene: TRBV5-1
J gene: TRBJ2-7
clone size: -
CDR3 DNA: TGCGCCAGCAGCTTGGTAGGCCAAGCAGCCTACGAGCAGTACTTC
CDR3 protein: CASSLVGQAAYEQYF

D gene: -
V gene: TRBV15
J gene: TRBJ1-2
clone size: -
CDR3 DNA: TGTGCCACCAGTGAGGGGATTAAACGTGGCTACACCTTC
CDR3 protein: CATSEGIKRGYTF

D gene: TRBD2
V gene: TRBV6-6
J gene: TRBJ2-2
clone size: -
CDR3 DNA: TGTGCCAGCAGTTACAGGCGGGGGGGAACCGGGGAGCTGTTTTTT
CDR3 protein: CASSYRRGGTGELFF

D gene: -
V gene: TRBV11-2
J gene: TRBJ2-6
clone size: -
CDR3 DNA: TGTGCCAGCAGCTTAGCAACTGGGGCCAACGTCCTGACTTTC
CDR3 protein: CASSLATGANVLTF

D gene: TRBD1
V gene: TRBV9
J gene: TRBJ2-7
clone size: few
CDR3 DNA: TGTGCCAGCAGCGTGTATGGGACAGCTGGTGGGGAGCAGTACTTC
CDR3 protein: CASSVYGTAGGEQYF

D gene: -
V gene: TRBV5-1
J gene: TRBJ1-6
clone size: few
CDR3 DNA: TGCGCCAGCAGGGAGACAGAAACAAATTCACCCCTCCACTTT
CDR3 protein: CASRETETNSPLHF

D gene: -
V gene: TRBV5-1
J gene: TRBJ2-5
clone size: -
CDR3 DNA: TGCGCCAGCAGCTTGGGGGGGTCGGAGACCCAGTACTTC
CDR3 protein: CASSLGGSETQYF

D gene: -
V gene: TRBV27
J gene: TRBJ2-3
clone size: -
CDR3 DNA: TGTGCCAGCAGTTCCCTCCCCACAGATACGCAGTATTTT
CDR3 protein: CASSSLPTDTQYF

D gene: -
V gene: TRBV6-5
J gene: TRBJ2-2
clone size: -
CDR3 DNA: TGTGCCAGCAGTTTCGCTCGGACAGCCTCGACCGGGGAGCTGTTTTTT
CDR3 protein: CASSFARTASTGELFF

D gene: -
V gene: TRBV30
J gene: TRBJ2-1
clone size: medium-sized
CDR3 DNA: TGTGCCTGGAGTGAAGGGACGTGGAATGAGCAGTTCTTC
CDR3 protein: CAWSEGTWNEQFF

D gene: -
V gene: TRBV2
J gene: TRBJ2-7
clone size: -
CDR3 DNA: TGTGCCAGCAGTGATTTTTACGAGCAGTACTTC
CDR3 protein: CASSDFYEQYF

D gene: TRBD1
V gene: TRBV7-8
J gene: TRBJ2-7
clone size: -
CDR3 DNA: TGTGCCAGCAGCCCCTACAGGGGGCCCTACGAGCAGTACTTC
CDR3 protein: CASSPYRGPYEQYF

D gene: -
V gene: TRBV30
J gene: TRBJ2-7
clone size: -
CDR3 DNA: TGTGCCTGGAGTACAGTTTCCTACGAGCAGTACTTC
CDR3 protein: CAWSTVSYEQYF

D gene: -
V gene: TRBV6-1
J gene: TRBJ2-5
clone size: once
CDR3 DNA: TGTGCCAGCAGCCCACAGGGGGGGGCGGAGACCCAGTACTTC
CDR3 protein: CASSPQGGAETQYF

D gene: -
V gene: TRBV5-1
J gene: TRBJ1-1
clone size: -
CDR3 DNA: TGCGCCAGCAGCTTGGGGGTTGAAGCTTTCTTT
CDR3 protein: CASSLGVEAFF

D gene: -
V gene: TRBV6-5
J gene: TRBJ1-5
clone size: once
CDR3 DNA: TGTGCCAGCAGTCCCCGGGTCGATCGGCAGCCCCAGCATTTT
CDR3 protein: CASSPRVDRQPQHF

D gene: TRBD1
V gene: TRBV28
J gene: TRBJ2-1
clone size: -
CDR3 DNA: TGTGCCAGCAGTTTTGTGACAGGGACCAATGAGCAGTTCTTC
CDR3 protein: CASSFVTGTNEQFF

D gene: -
V gene: TRBV21-1
J gene: TRBJ1-1
clone size: -
CDR3 DNA: TGTGCCAGCAGCAAACTCCGACAGGGGGTTACTGAAGCTTTCTTT
CDR3 protein: CASSKLRQGVTEAFF

D gene: -
V gene: TRBV28
J gene: TRBJ1-2
clone size: -
CDR3 DNA: TGTGCCAGCAGTCTTTCGGGACTCTATGGCTACACCTTC
CDR3 protein: CASSLSGLYGYTF

D gene: -
V gene: TRBV9
J gene: TRBJ2-2
clone size: -
CDR3 DNA: TGTGCCAGCAGCTCAGCCGGGGAGCTGTTTTTT
CDR3 protein: CASSSAGELFF

D gene: -
V gene: TRBV4-1
J gene: TRBJ1-1
clone size: few
CDR3 DNA: TGCGCCAGCAGACGGGACACTGAAGCTTTCTTT
CDR3 protein: CASRRDTEAFF

D gene: TRBD1
V gene: TRBV5-4
J gene: TRBJ2-7
clone size: -
CDR3 DNA: TGTGCCAGCAGTTATAGGACAGGGAATTATTACGAGCAGTACTTC
CDR3 protein: CASSYRTGNYYEQYF

D gene: -
V gene: TRBV7-8
J gene: TRBJ1-1
clone size: -
CDR3 DNA: TGTGCCAGCAGCGCAACAGGGTTGGGCACTGAAGCTTTCTTT
CDR3 protein: CASSATGLGTEAFF

D gene: -
V gene: TRBV6-6
J gene: TRBJ1-1
clone size: -
CDR3 DNA: TGTGCCAGCAGCTCCGACTGGAACACTGAAGCTTTCTTT
CDR3 protein: CASSSDWNTEAFF

D gene: TRBD2
V gene: TRBV30
J gene: TRBJ2-1
clone size: -
CDR3 DNA: TGTGCCTGGGGTCGACTAGCGGTTTACAATGAGCAGTTCTTC
CDR3 protein: CAWGRLAVYNEQFF

D gene: TRBD1
V gene: TRBV19
J gene: TRBJ1-3
clone size: -
CDR3 DNA: TGTGCCAGTCACGACGCCTCAGGGGGTGGAAACACCATATATTTT
CDR3 protein: CASHDASGGGNTIYF

D gene: TRBD2
V gene: TRBV28
J gene: TRBJ2-1
clone size: once
CDR3 DNA: TGTGCCAGCAGCCGACCCGGGACTAGCGCTTTTAATGAGCAGTTCTTC
CDR3 protein: CASSRPGTSAFNEQFF

D gene: TRBD2
V gene: TRBV13
J gene: TRBJ2-2
clone size: -
CDR3 DNA: TGTGCCAGCAGCTCTGGACTAGCGGGAGGATCCGGGGAGCTGTTTTTT
CDR3 protein: CASSSGLAGGSGELFF

D gene: -
V gene: TRBV2
J gene: TRBJ2-7
clone size: -
CDR3 DNA: TGTGCCAGCAATGACGGCTCCTACGAGCAGTACTTC
CDR3 protein: CASNDGSYEQYF

D gene: -
V gene: TRBV30
J gene: TRBJ1-1
clone size: few
CDR3 DNA: TGTGCCTGGAACCACCTGCTTGAAGCTTTCTTT
CDR3 protein: CAWNHLLEAFF

D gene: -
V gene: TRBV28
J gene: TRBJ1-2
clone size: -
CDR3 DNA: TGTGCCAGCAGTGCCTTCGCGAAGGGGGGCGACGGCTACACCTTC
CDR3 protein: CASSAFAKGGDGYTF

D gene: TRBD1
V gene: TRBV4-1
J gene: TRBJ2-7
clone size: medium-sized
CDR3 DNA: TGCGCCAGCAGCGAGCTGGGGACAGGGTTTGGAGAGCAGTACTTC
CDR3 protein: CASSELGTGFGEQYF

D gene: TRBD1
V gene: TRBV7-2
J gene: TRBJ1-1
clone size: -
CDR3 DNA: TGTGCCAGCAGGGGGACAGGGGAGATGCGGGCTTTCTTT
CDR3 protein: CASRGTGEMRAFF

D gene: -
V gene: TRBV28
J gene: TRBJ2-2
clone size: -
CDR3 DNA: TGTGCCAGCAGTTTGGGCGGAGCGAACACCGGGGAGCTGTTTTTT
CDR3 protein: CASSLGGANTGELFF

D gene: -
V gene: TRBV29-1
J gene: TRBJ1-4
clone size: once
CDR3 DNA: TGCAGCGTTTCGAAAGCCCGGGGTGAAAAACTGTTTTTT
CDR3 protein: CSVSKARGEKLFF

D gene: -
V gene: TRBV28
J gene: TRBJ1-2
clone size: -
CDR3 DNA: TGTGCCAGCAGTCTACAGCCGTTAGTGGGCTATGGCTACACCTTC
CDR3 protein: CASSLQPLVGYGYTF

D gene: TRBD1
V gene: TRBV7-9
J gene: TRBJ2-7
clone size: -
CDR3 DNA: TGCGCCAGCAGCCAAGGGACAGACGGGATCTACGAGCAGTACTTC
CDR3 protein: CASSQGTDGIYEQYF

D gene: -
V gene: TRBV27
J gene: TRBJ1-6
clone size: -
CDR3 DNA: TGTGCCAGCAGCCGGTCAGCCCTTAATTCACCCCTCCACTTT
CDR3 protein: CASSRSALNSPLHF

D gene: TRBD1
V gene: TRBV11-2
J gene: TRBJ1-5
clone size: -
CDR3 DNA: TGTGCCAGCAGCCGAAACAGGGGGCGAGAGCCCCAGCATTTT
CDR3 protein: CASSRNRGREPQHF

D gene: -
V gene: TRBV12-5
J gene: TRBJ2-3
clone size: -
CDR3 DNA: TGTGCTAGTGGTTTGGGGACTACAGCAGCCTCTAGCACAGATACGCAGTATTTT
CDR3 protein: CASGLGTTAASSTDTQYF

D gene: -
V gene: TRBV7-3
J gene: TRBJ2-1
clone size: few
CDR3 DNA: TGTGCCAGCAGCCTGGGACCCAACAATGAGCAGTTCTTC
CDR3 protein: CASSLGPNNEQFF

D gene: TRBD2
V gene: TRBV19
J gene: TRBJ2-3
clone size: -
CDR3 DNA: TGTGCCAGTAGTGCAGCGGGGGCTTACACAGATACGCAGTATTTT
CDR3 protein: CASSAAGAYTDTQYF

D gene: -
V gene: TRBV27
J gene: TRBJ1-1
clone size: -
CDR3 DNA: TGTGCCAGCAGTTTAGAAGGGACGTGGGGTCCTGAAGCTTTCTTT
CDR3 protein: CASSLEGTWGPEAFF

D gene: -
V gene: TRBV7-8
J gene: TRBJ2-7
clone size: -
CDR3 DNA: TGTGCCAGCAGGGACAGCTCCTACGAGCAGTACTTC
CDR3 protein: CASRDSSYEQYF

D gene: -
V gene: TRBV6-5
J gene: TRBJ1-3
clone size: -
CDR3 DNA: TGTGCCAGCAGTTACACGGGCTCTTTGACTGGAAACACCATATATTTT
CDR3 protein: CASSYTGSLTGNTIYF

D gene: TRBD2
V gene: TRBV7-6
J gene: TRBJ2-1
clone size: once
CDR3 DNA: TGTGCCAGCAGCTTAGGAGGCGGGGGGGCCGGTGAGCAGTTCTTC
CDR3 protein: CASSLGGGGAGEQFF

D gene: -
V gene: TRBV2
J gene: TRBJ2-3
clone size: medium-sized
CDR3 DNA: TGTGCCAGCAGTGAAGCCGGGGCAGATACGCAGTATTTT
CDR3 protein: CASSEAGADTQYF

D gene: -
V gene: TRBV7-9
J gene: TRBJ1-2
clone size: -
CDR3 DNA: TGTGCCAGCAGCTTAAATGCCGGACCGGTCGTTGGCTACACCTTC
CDR3 protein: CASSLNAGPVVGYTF

D gene: -
V gene: TRBV6-5
J gene: TRBJ2-1
clone size: -
CDR3 DNA: TGTGCCAGCAGCGACCCTCCGGACAATGAGCAGTTCTTC
CDR3 protein: CASSDPPDNEQFF

D gene: -
V gene: TRBV4-1
J gene: TRBJ2-5
clone size: -
CDR3 DNA: TGCGCCAGCAGCGAAAATCCCGGGAAAGAGACCCAGTACTTC
CDR3 protein: CASSENPGKETQYF

D gene: -
V gene: TRBV7-3
J gene: TRBJ1-2
clone size: -
CDR3 DNA: TGTGCCAGCAGTTCCCCGGGGGAACCTGGCTACACCTTC
CDR3 protein: CASSSPGEPGYTF

D gene: TRBD1
V gene: TRBV19
J gene: TRBJ1-1
clone size: -
CDR3 DNA: TGTGCCAGTAATCGGGGACAGGGGAAAACTGAAGCTTTCTTT
CDR3 protein: CASNRGQGKTEAFF